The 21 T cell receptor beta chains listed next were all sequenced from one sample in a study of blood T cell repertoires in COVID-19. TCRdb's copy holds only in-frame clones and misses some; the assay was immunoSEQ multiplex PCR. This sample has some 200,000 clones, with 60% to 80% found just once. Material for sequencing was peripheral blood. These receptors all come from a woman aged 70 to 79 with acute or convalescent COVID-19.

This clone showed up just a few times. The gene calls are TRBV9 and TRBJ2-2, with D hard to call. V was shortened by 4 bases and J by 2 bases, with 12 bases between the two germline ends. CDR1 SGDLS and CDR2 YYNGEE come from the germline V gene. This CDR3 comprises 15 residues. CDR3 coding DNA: TGTGCCAGCAGCCCCAATACACTAAACACCGGGGAGCTGTTTTTT. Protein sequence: CASSPNTLNTGELFF.

In DNA form, the CDR3 reads TGTGCCAGCAGCCAAGGTCTTGCGCGGGAGGGCCCCTACAATGAGCAGTTCTTC. Translating gives CASSQGLAREGPYNEQFF. This chain links TRBV4-2 with TRBJ2-1; 9 bases line up with TRBD2. From germline, CDR1 is LGHNA and CDR2 YNFKEQ. The CDR3 has 18 amino acids. Trimming at V came to 1 base and at J to 2 bases, leaving 9 bases not matched to a gene.

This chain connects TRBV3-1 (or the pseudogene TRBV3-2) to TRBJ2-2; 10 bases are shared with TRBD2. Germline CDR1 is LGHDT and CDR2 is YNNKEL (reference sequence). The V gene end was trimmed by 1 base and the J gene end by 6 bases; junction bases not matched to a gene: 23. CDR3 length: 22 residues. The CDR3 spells CASSQVTATGTSASRGPGELFF. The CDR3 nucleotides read TGTGCCAGCAGCCAAGTGACGGCTACCGGGACTAGCGCCTCCCGGGGACCCGGGGAGCTGTTTTTT.

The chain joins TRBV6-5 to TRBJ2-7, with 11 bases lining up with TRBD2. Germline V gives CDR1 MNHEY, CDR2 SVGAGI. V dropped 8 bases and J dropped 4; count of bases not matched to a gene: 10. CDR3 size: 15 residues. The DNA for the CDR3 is TGTGCCAGCGGGAAACTAGCGGGAGAATCGTACGAGCAGTACTTC. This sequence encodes CASGKLAGESYEQYF.

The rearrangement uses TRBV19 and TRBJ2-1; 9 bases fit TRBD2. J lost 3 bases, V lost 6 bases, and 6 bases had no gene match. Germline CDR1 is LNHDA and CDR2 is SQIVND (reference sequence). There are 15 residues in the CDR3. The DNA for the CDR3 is TGTGCCAGTAGGGGGAAACTAGCGGGCTACAATGAGCAGTTCTTC. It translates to CASRGKLAGYNEQFF.

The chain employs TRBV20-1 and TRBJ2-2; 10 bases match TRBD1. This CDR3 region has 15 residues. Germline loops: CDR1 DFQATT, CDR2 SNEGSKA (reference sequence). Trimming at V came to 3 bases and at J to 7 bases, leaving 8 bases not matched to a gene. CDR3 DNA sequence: TGCAGTGCTAGTCGGGGACAGGGGTCGGGCGGGGAGCTGTTTTTT. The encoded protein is CSASRGQGSGGELFF.

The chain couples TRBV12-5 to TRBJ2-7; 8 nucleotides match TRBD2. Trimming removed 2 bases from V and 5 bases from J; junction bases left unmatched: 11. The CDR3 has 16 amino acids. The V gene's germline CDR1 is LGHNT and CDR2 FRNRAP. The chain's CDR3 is CASGLWRGAGENEQYF. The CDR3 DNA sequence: TGTGCTAGTGGTTTGTGGAGAGGAGCGGGAGAAAACGAGCAGTACTTC.

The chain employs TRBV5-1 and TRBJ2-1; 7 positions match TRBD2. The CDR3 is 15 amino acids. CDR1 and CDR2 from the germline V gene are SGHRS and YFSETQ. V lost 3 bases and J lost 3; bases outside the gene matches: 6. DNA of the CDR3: TGCGCCAGCAGCTCCCGGGGCGGGAGCTACAATGAGCAGTTCTTC. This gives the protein CASSSRGGSYNEQFF.

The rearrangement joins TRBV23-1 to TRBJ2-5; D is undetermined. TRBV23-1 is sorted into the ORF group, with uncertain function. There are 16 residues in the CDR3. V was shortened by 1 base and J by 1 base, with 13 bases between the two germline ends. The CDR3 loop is CASSQYEVRSQETQYF. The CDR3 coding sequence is TGCGCCAGCAGTCAATATGAAGTCAGGTCCCAAGAGACCCAGTACTTC.

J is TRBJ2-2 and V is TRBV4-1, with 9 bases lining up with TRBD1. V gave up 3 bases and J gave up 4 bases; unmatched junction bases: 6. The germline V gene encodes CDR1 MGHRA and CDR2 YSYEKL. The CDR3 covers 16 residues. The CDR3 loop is CASSHPQGAGTGELFF. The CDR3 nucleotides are TGCGCCAGCAGCCACCCACAGGGGGCCGGCACCGGGGAGCTGTTTTTT.

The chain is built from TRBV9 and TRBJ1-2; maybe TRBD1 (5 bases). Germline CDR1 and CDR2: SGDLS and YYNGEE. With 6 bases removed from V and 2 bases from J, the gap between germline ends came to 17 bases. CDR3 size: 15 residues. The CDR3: CASTAYDGANYGYTF. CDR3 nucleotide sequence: TGTGCCAGCACGGCCTATGATGGGGCGAACTATGGCTACACCTTC.

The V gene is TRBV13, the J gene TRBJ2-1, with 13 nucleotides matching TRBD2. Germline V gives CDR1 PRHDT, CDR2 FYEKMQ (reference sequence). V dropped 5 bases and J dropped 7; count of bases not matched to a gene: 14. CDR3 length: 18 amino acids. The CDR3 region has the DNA TGTGCCAGCAGCCTCCAGCGACTAGCGGGAGGCGGTGGTAATGAGCAGTTCTTC. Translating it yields CASSLQRLAGGGGNEQFF.

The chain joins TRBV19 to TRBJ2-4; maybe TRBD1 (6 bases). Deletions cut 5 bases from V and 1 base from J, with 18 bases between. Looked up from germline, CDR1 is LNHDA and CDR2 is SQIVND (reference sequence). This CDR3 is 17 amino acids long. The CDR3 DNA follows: TGTGCCAGTAGTTCAATCAGGGGCTCCCTGGCCAAAAACATTCAGTACTTC. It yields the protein CASSSIRGSLAKNIQYF.

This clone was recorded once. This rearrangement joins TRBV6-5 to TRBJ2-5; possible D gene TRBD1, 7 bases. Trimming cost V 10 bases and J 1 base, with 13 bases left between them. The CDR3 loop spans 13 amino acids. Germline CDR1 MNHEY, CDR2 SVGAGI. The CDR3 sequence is CATRRDSQETQYF. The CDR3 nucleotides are TGTGCCACCCGGCGGGACAGCCAAGAGACCCAGTACTTC.

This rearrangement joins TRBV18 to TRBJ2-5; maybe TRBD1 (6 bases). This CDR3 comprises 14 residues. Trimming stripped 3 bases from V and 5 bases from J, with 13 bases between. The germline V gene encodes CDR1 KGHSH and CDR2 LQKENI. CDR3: CASSPTNRVETQYF. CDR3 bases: TGTGCCAGCTCACCTACGAACAGGGTCGAGACCCAGTACTTC.

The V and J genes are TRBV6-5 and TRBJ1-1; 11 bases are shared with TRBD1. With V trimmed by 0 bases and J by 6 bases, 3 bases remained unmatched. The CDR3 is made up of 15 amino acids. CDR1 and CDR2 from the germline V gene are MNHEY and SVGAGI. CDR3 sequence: CASSYSWGQGAEAFF. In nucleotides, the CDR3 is TGTGCCAGCAGTTACTCTTGGGGACAGGGGGCTGAAGCTTTCTTT.

DNA of the CDR3: TGTGCCACCAGTGATTGGAGGGAGAAAAACAATGAGCAGTTCTTC. Its translation: CATSDWREKNNEQFF. The chain links TRBV24-1 to TRBJ2-1; tentatively, D is TRBD2 (6 bases). This CDR3 is 15 amino acids long. Germline CDR1 and CDR2: KGHDR and SFDVKD. V was cut by 2 bases and J by 5 bases, with 12 bases left in between.

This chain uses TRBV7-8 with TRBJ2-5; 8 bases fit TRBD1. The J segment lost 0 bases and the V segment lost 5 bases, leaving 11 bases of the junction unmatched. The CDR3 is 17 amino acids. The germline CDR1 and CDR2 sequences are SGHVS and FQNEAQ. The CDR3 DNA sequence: TGTGCCAGCAGCGCCGACAGGGGCACCCTTTACCAAGAGACCCAGTACTTC. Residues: CASSADRGTLYQETQYF.

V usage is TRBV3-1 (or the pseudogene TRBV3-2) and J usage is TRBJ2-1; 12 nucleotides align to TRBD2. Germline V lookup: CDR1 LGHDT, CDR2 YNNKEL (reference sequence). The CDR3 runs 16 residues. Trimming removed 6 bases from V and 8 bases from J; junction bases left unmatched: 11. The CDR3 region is CASRPTTSGSGYEQFF. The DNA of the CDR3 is TGTGCCAGCAGACCTACGACTAGCGGGAGTGGGTATGAGCAGTTCTTC.

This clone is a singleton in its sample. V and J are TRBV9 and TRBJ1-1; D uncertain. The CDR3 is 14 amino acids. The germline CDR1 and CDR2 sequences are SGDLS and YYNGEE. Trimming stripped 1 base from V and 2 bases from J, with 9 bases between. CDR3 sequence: CASSVNIYNTEAFF. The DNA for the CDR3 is TGTGCCAGCAGCGTAAATATCTACAACACTGAAGCTTTCTTT.

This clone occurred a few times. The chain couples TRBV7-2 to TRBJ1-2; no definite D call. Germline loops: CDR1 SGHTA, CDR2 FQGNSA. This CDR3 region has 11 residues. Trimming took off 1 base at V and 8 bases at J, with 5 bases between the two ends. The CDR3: CASSLGRGYTF. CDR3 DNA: TGTGCCAGCAGCTTAGGGAGAGGCTACACCTTC.